This entry lists 13 T cell receptor beta chains sequenced from one sample in a study of post-analysis software for immune sequencing data. Study conclusions and caveats: Relative to controls, patients had five TRBV segments at higher frequency, with TRBV5-6, TRBV5-1 and TRBV20-1 among these.

For these TCRs, the target antigens are not known. Built from TCR beta cDNA, the libraries had unique molecular identifiers in them. MiXCR, applied by TCRdb to the PCR reads, yields one record per CDR3 protein. The data contain 550,000 to 700,000 distinct CDR3 sequences, 40% to 50% of them singletons. The sequenced sample was blood. The receptors derive from a girl aged 10 to 17 with multiple sclerosis.

This clonotype was seen a single time. The rearrangement joins TRBV10-3 to TRBJ2-1; 7 bases align to TRBD2. V lost 2 bases, J lost 3 bases, and 4 bases stayed unmatched. The germline V gene has CDR1 ENHRY and CDR2 SYGVKD. This CDR3 comprises 15 residues. The CDR3 nucleotides read TGTGCCATCAGTGAGGCGGGAGACGGCTACAATGAGCAGTTCTTC. This sequence encodes CAISEAGDGYNEQFF.

This clonotype was observed a few times. The gene calls are TRBV4-2 and TRBJ1-2; perhaps TRBD1 as D (5 bases). V dropped 0 bases and J dropped 2 bases, with 10 bases sitting between them. The length of the CDR3 is 15 residues. In germline, CDR1 is LGHNA, CDR2 YNFKEQ. The CDR3 loop reads CASSQDMGENYGYTF. The CDR3 DNA reads TGTGCCAGCAGCCAAGATATGGGGGAAAACTATGGCTACACCTTC.

V gene TRBV12-3 or TRBV12-4 combines with J gene TRBJ2-7; maybe TRBD1 (6 bases). Trimming shortened V by 5 bases and J by 3 bases, and 11 bases separated the two germline ends. This CDR3 is 13 amino acids long. The chain's CDR3 is CASSPGHNYEQYF. DNA for the CDR3: TGTGCCAGCAGTCCGGGACACAACTACGAGCAGTACTTC.

The rearrangement uses TRBV12-3 or TRBV12-4 and TRBJ1-2, with 9 positions matching TRBD1. V shed 6 bases, J shed 2 bases, and the junction held 7 bases outside the gene matches. The CDR3 covers 15 residues. In DNA form, the CDR3 reads TGTGCCAGCAGCCGTAGCGGGACAGGGAACTATGGCTACACCTTC. Its translation: CASSRSGTGNYGYTF.

DNA for the CDR3: TGCAGTGCTAAAGGACAGGGCACGGAGACCCAGTACTTC. It specifies CSAKGQGTETQYF. The V call is TRBV20-1, the J call TRBJ2-5, with TRBD1 identical over 8 bases. CDR3 size: 13 residues. Trimming cost V 4 bases and J 5 bases; bases outside gene matches: 6. Germline assignment: CDR1 DFQATT and CDR2 SNEGSKA (reference sequence).

This clonotype was seen more than once but under ten times. The rearrangement uses TRBV4-1 and TRBJ2-7; D gene ambiguous. Per the germline V gene, CDR1 is MGHRA and CDR2 is YSYEKL. The germline V and J ends were trimmed by 6 bases and 1 base, with 16 bases remaining between them. This CDR3 region has 15 residues. This CDR3 reads CASSHWTEGSYEQYF. The CDR3 nucleotides read TGCGCCAGCAGTCACTGGACGGAAGGATCCTACGAGCAGTACTTC.

The V and J genes are TRBV10-3 and TRBJ2-5; 9 bases fit TRBD1. Per the germline V gene, CDR1 is ENHRY and CDR2 is SYGVKD. The CDR3 spans 14 residues. With V trimmed by 11 bases and J by 3 bases, 10 bases remained unmatched. The CDR3 DNA sequence: TGTGCCGTTAGAACCGGGACAGGGAAAGAGACCCAGTACTTC. Its protein is CAVRTGTGKETQYF.

This clonotype was seen a single time. The CDR3, as DNA: TGTGCCAGCAGTAGGGACAGGGAACGGCTCTATGGCTACACCTTC. Its translation is CASSRDRERLYGYTF. The genes are TRBV28 and TRBJ1-2; 9 bases fit TRBD1. CDR1 and CDR2 from the germline V gene are MDHEN and SYDVKM. The CDR3 loop spans 15 amino acids. Unmatched junction bases numbered 8, after V lost 5 bases and J lost 4 bases.

This chain uses TRBV12-3 or TRBV12-4 with TRBJ1-2; possibly TRBD1 for D (6 bases). V shed 4 bases and J shed 3 bases, with 15 bases lying between them. The CDR3 is made up of 15 amino acids. CDR3 DNA: TGTGCCAGCAGTTACCCGACAGGAGAAGACTATGGCTACACCTTC. Residues: CASSYPTGEDYGYTF.

The CDR3 here is CASSRLPGSTDTQYF. The CDR3 DNA reads TGTGCCAGCAGCCGTCTTCCGGGGAGCACAGATACGCAGTATTTT. The chain uses TRBV9 and TRBJ2-3, with D possibly being TRBD2 (5 bases). V dropped 4 bases and J dropped 0 bases, with 12 bases sitting between them. Germline CDR1 and CDR2: SGDLS and YYNGEE. This CDR3 is built from 15 residues.

The V gene is TRBV12-3 or TRBV12-4, the J gene TRBJ1-2; no reliable D call. This CDR3 has 13 amino acids. The V and J ends lost 2 bases and 8 bases respectively, with 12 bases between them. CDR3 loop: CASSLTRIFGYTF. Here the CDR3 DNA reads TGTGCCAGCAGTTTAACACGGATATTCGGCTACACCTTC.

This clonotype came up a few times. J is TRBJ2-1 and V is TRBV10-3; D remains ambiguous. Trimming pared 3 bases from V and 1 base from J, leaving 4 bases between. Germline lookup yields CDR1 ENHRY and CDR2 SYGVKD. This CDR3 spans 13 amino acids. The CDR3 spells CAISDTSYNEQFF. Written as DNA, the CDR3 is TGTGCCATCAGTGACACTTCCTACAATGAGCAGTTCTTC.

The chain carries TRBV7-2 and TRBJ2-1, with 7 bases lining up with TRBD1. The CDR3 totals 15 residues. Trimming cost V 1 base and J 6 bases; bases outside gene matches: 6. CDR1 and CDR2 from the germline V gene are SGHTA and FQGNSA. The CDR3: CASSLGQGSANEQFF. The CDR3 bases are TGTGCCAGCAGCTTAGGACAGGGATCAGCCAATGAGCAGTTCTTC.